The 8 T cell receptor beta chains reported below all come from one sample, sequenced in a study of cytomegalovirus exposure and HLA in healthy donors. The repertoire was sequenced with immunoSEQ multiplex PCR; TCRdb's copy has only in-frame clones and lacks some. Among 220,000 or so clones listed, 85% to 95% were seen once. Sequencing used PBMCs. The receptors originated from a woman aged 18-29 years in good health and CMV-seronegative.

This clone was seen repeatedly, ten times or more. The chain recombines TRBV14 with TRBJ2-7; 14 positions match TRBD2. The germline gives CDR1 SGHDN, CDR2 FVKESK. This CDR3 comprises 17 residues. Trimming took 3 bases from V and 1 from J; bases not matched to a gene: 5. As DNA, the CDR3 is TGTGCCAGCAGCCATGTTGGACTAGCGGGAGGATCCTACGAGCAGTACTTC. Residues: CASSHVGLAGGSYEQYF.

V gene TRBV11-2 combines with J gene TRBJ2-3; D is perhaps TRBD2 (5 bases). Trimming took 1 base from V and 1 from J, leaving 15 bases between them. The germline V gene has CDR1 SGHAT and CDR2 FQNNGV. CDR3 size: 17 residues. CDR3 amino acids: CASSLVVTGLGTDTQYF. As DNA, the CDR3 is TGTGCCAGCAGCTTAGTGGTCACTGGACTGGGCACAGATACGCAGTATTTT.

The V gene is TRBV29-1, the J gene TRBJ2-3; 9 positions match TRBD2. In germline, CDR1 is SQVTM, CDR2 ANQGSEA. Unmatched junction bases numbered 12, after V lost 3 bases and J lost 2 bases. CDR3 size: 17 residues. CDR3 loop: CSVEGWIGGRATDTQYF. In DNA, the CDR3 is TGCAGCGTTGAGGGGTGGATTGGCGGGAGGGCCACAGATACGCAGTATTTT.

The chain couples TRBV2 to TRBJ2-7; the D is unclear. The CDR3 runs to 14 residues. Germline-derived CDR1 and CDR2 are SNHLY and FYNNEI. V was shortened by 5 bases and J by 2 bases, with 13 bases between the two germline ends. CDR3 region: CASSSLKVAYEQYF. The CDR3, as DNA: TGTGCCAGCAGTTCATTAAAAGTAGCCTACGAGCAGTACTTC. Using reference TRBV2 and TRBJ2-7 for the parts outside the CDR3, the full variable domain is EPEVTQTPSHQVTQMGQEVILRCVPISNHLYFYWYRQILGQKVEFLVSFYNNEISEKSEIFDDQFSVERPDGSNFTLKIRSTKLEDSAMYFCASSSLKVAYEQYFGPGTRLTVT.

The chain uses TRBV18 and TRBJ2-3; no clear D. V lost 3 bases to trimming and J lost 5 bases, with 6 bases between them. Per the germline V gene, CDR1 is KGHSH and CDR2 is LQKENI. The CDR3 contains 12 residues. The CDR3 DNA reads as TGTGCCAGCTCACCGTGGAGAGATACGCAGTATTTT. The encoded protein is CASSPWRDTQYF.

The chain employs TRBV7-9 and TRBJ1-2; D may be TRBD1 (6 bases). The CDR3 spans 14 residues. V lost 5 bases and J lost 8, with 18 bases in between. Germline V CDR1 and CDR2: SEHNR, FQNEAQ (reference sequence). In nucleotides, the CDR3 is TGTGCCAGCAGCCCTACAGGGAAGGTAGGGGGCTACACCTTC. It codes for CASSPTGKVGGYTF.

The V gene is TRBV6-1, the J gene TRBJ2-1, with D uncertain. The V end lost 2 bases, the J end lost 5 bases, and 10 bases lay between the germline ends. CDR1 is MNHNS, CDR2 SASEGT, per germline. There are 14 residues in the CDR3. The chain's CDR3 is CASSEFWSDNEQFF. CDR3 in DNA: TGTGCCAGCAGTGAATTTTGGTCAGACAATGAGCAGTTCTTC.

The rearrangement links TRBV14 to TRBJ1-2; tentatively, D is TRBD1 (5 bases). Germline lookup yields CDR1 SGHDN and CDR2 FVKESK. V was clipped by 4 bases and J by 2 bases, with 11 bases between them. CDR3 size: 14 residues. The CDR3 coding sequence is TGTGCCAGCAGCCTCATGGAGGGGAACTATGGCTACACCTTC. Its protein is CASSLMEGNYGYTF.